The entry below describes one T cell receptor (beta chain). These data are taken from a study of blood T cell repertoires in COVID-19. Study in general: The study counted Cohort 3 donors as recovered given two negative PCRs, clearance, or symptom resolution. T cells, B-cell-depleted T cells, or PBMCs provided the cDNA or gDNA that served as material.

Trimming took 6 bases from V and 6 from J, leaving 21 bases between them. The CDR3 has 15 amino acids. Germline V gives CDR1 LNHNV, CDR2 YYDKDF (reference sequence). Residents of 20 to 25 US areas, aged roughly 18 to 89 years, made up the participants. In the source study's methods: Estimation of nucleated cell counts relied on the amplification of reference gene primers. Clones were read by immunoSEQ multiplex PCR, and TCRdb kept only the in-frame ones, dropping some. Clone size and the V and J calls come from that table; the DNA yielded D and trimming. Seen here are about 210,000 clones, around nine tenths observed once, and the top ten hold approximately 7.2%.

The TCR originated in a man aged 25 to 40 in a cohort exposed to, infected with or recovered from COVID-19 (not recorded which). J is TRBJ2-7 and V is TRBV15, with D perhaps TRBD2 (5 bases). Sequenced: PBMCs or T cells enriched from blood (not recorded which). DNA for the CDR3: TGTGCCACCAGAGCTCCTAGCCACGAGACGGGCGAGCAGTACTTC. Its protein is CATRAPSHETGEQYF.